The 27 T cell receptor beta chains given below trace back to one sample, sequenced in a study of cytomegalovirus exposure and HLA in healthy donors. Primers: 60 Vbeta forward and 13 Jbeta reverse. The table came from immunoSEQ multiplex PCR; TCRdb's copy has only in-frame clones and leaves some out. The data hold under 150,000 clones, with 70% to 75% observed a single time. The specimen sequenced was PBMCs. The receptor set was obtained from a woman aged 40 to 49 in good health and CMV-seronegative.

The rearrangement uses TRBV6-5 and TRBJ1-2; D is ambiguous. The V gene's germline CDR1 is MNHEY and CDR2 SVGAGI. V shed 6 bases and J shed 0 bases, with 8 bases lying between them. The CDR3 is made up of 13 amino acids. DNA for the CDR3: TGTGCCAGCAGGAGGGATGCTAACTATGGCTACACCTTC. Translation: CASRRDANYGYTF.

This clone was picked up a small number of times. This chain joins TRBV6-5 and TRBJ2-7; 7 nucleotides line up with TRBD1. Germline trimming cut 7 bases from V and 3 bases from J; bases unmatched to any gene: 9. The germline V gene encodes CDR1 MNHEY and CDR2 SVGAGI. This CDR3 is 14 amino acids long. CDR3 residues: CASTPAAGGYEQYF. The CDR3 region has the DNA TGTGCCAGCACCCCGGCGGCAGGGGGCTACGAGCAGTACTTC.

Notes on this clone: Other nucleotide sequences from this sample produce the same CDR3. DNA of the CDR3: TGTGCCAGCTCACCACGACAGGGGGTGAACACTGAAGCTTTCTTT. It encodes CASSPRQGVNTEAFF. V and J are TRBV18 and TRBJ1-1; 9 positions agree with TRBD1. CDR1 and CDR2 from the germline V gene are KGHSH and LQKENI. The CDR3 sequence is 15 residues long. The J segment lost 0 bases and the V segment lost 1 base, leaving 0 bases of the junction unmatched.

This rearrangement joins TRBV4-1 to TRBJ1-2; 8 nucleotides align to TRBD1. The CDR3 contains 15 residues. Germline CDR1 reads MGHRA; CDR2 reads YSYEKL. The junction had 7 bases not matched to a gene; V was cut back by 2 bases and J by 5 bases. In nucleotides, the CDR3 is TGCGCCAGCAGCCAATCCGGGACAGGCACTTATGGCTACACCTTC. It is translated as CASSQSGTGTYGYTF.

This clone was seen a few times. The gene calls are TRBV7-6 and TRBJ2-7, with D perhaps matching TRBD2 (6 bases). V lost 5 bases to trimming and J lost 2 bases, with 13 bases between them. The germline gives CDR1 SGHVS, CDR2 FNYEAQ. This CDR3 is built from 14 residues. The CDR3 region has the DNA TGTGCCAGCAGCGACGGCGGGGTAACCTACGAGCAGTACTTC. It translates to CASSDGGVTYEQYF.

The chain is built from TRBV7-9 and TRBJ2-3, with TRBD2 matching 10 bases. V lost 6 bases, J lost 0 bases, and 3 bases stayed unmatched. The CDR3 runs 15 residues. The germline CDR1 and CDR2 sequences are SEHNR and FQNEAQ (reference sequence). The CDR3 loop reads CASSLAGVSTDTQYF. The CDR3 DNA reads as TGTGCCAGCAGTCTAGCGGGGGTTAGCACAGATACGCAGTATTTT.

V usage is TRBV5-5 and J usage is TRBJ1-6, with 8 bases matching TRBD1. The CDR3 has 14 amino acids. Germline values: CDR1 SGHKS, CDR2 YYEKEE (reference sequence). J gave up 10 bases and V 4 bases, and 7 bases lay outside the gene matches. CDR3 sequence: CASSPQGGGSPLHF. For the CDR3, the DNA is TGTGCCAGCAGCCCACAGGGGGGTGGCTCACCCCTCCACTTT. Filled out from reference TRBV5-5 and TRBJ1-6, the complete variable domain reads DAGVTQSPTHLIKTRGQQVTLRCSPISGHKSVSWYQQVLGQGPQFIFQYYEKEERGRGNFPDRFSARQFPNYSSELNVNALLLGDSALYLCASSPQGGGSPLHFGNGTRLTVT.

With regard to this clone: An end of the junction does not agree with germline; a read error may underlie this. The genes are TRBV28 and TRBJ1-1; 8 positions agree with TRBD1. This CDR3 region has 13 residues. Germline V gene data show CDR1 as MDHEN and CDR2 as SYDVKM. The CDR3 loop reads CASSLSNRGEAFF. Here the CDR3 DNA reads TGTGCCAGCAGCTTATCAAACAGGGGGGAAGCTTTCTTT.

CDR3 sequence: CASSKENRGIGELFF. DNA for the CDR3: TGTGCCAGCAGCAAAGAAAATAGGGGGATCGGGGAGCTGTTTTTT. This chain connects TRBV21-1 to TRBJ2-2; the table assigns TRBD1, which was not confirmed against the DNA. TRBV21-1 represents a pseudogene. CDR3 length equals 15 residues.

The V and J genes are TRBV29-1 and TRBJ2-7; D uncertain. The CDR3 loop spans 13 amino acids. V shed 7 bases and J shed 0 bases, with 13 bases lying between them. In germline, CDR1 is SQVTM, CDR2 ANQGSEA. CDR3 nucleotide sequence: TGCAGCGCCTCAGACATATACTCCTACGAGCAGTACTTC. This sequence encodes CSASDIYSYEQYF.

The chain has TRBV5-8 and TRBJ1-2, with 10 bases identical to TRBD1. The V gene end was trimmed by 4 bases and the J gene end by 4 bases; junction bases not matched to a gene: 7. The CDR3 is made up of 15 amino acids. Germline assignment: CDR1 SGHTS and CDR2 YDEGEE. As DNA, the CDR3 is TGTGCCAGCAGCAGTAAGACAGGGGGCCGCTATGGCTACACCTTC. Its protein product is CASSSKTGGRYGYTF.

The chain is built from TRBV14 and TRBJ2-2; 8 bases match TRBD2. Trimming took 0 bases from V and 6 from J; bases not matched to a gene: 12. The CDR3 loop spans 18 amino acids. Germline V gene data show CDR1 as SGHDN and CDR2 as FVKESK. The CDR3 spells CASSQESRLAPGAGELFF. The CDR3 nucleotides read TGTGCCAGCAGCCAAGAATCAAGACTAGCGCCGGGGGCCGGGGAGCTGTTTTTT.

The rearrangement links TRBV19 to TRBJ2-5, with 9 bases aligning to TRBD1. With 8 bases clipped from V and 2 bases from J, the junction kept 6 bases outside the gene matches. Germline CDR1 reads LNHDA; CDR2 reads SQIVND (reference sequence). CDR3 length equals 14 residues. This CDR3 is CASRVTGGQETQYF. Written as DNA, the CDR3 is TGTGCCAGTCGTGTGACAGGGGGACAAGAGACCCAGTACTTC.

CDR3 sequence (DNA): TGCGCCAGCAGTGGAGAAAGGGCAGGGACAGGAATGCTCACAGATACGCAGTATTTT. Its protein is CASSGERAGTGMLTDTQYF. This sequence joins TRBV10-1 and TRBJ2-3, with TRBD1 matching 8 bases. The CDR3 has 19 residues. CDR1 WNHNN and CDR2 SYGVQD come from the germline V gene (reference sequence). V was pared by 4 bases and J by 2 bases, with 17 bases of the junction left unmatched.

This clone was found a few times. V and J are TRBV7-6 and TRBJ2-3; 8 bases fit TRBD2. After removal of 3 bases from V and 2 bases from J, the junction contained 4 bases not matched to a gene. Germline CDR1 SGHVS, CDR2 FNYEAQ. The CDR3 contains 15 residues. This CDR3 is CASSLGGGTTDTQYF. The CDR3 DNA sequence: TGTGCCAGCAGCTTGGGCGGGGGGACCACAGATACGCAGTATTTT.

V usage is TRBV2 and J usage is TRBJ1-1, with TRBD1 as a possible D gene (6 bases). Trimming took off 2 bases at V and 7 bases at J, with 11 bases between the two ends. CDR1 and CDR2 from the germline V gene are SNHLY and FYNNEI. The CDR3 extends over 13 amino acids. As DNA, the CDR3 is TGTGCCAGCAGTGAACAGGGGCAGGGTGAAGCTTTCTTT. Its translation: CASSEQGQGEAFF.

The CDR3 here is CASSVGGVNLSGNTIYF. The DNA of the CDR3 is TGTGCCAGCAGCGTGGGGGGGGTTAACCTCTCTGGAAACACCATATATTTT. The chain recombines TRBV9 with TRBJ1-3; D is possibly TRBD1 (5 bases). V was shortened by 2 bases and J by 0 bases, with 15 bases between the two germline ends. This CDR3 comprises 17 residues. Germline loops: CDR1 SGDLS, CDR2 YYNGEE.

This clone was observed a handful of times. The V and J genes are TRBV11-2 and TRBJ1-3; no clear D gene. This CDR3 is built from 16 residues. CDR1 SGHAT and CDR2 FQNNGV come from the germline V gene. The V end lost 0 bases, the J end lost 0 bases, and 9 bases lay between the germline ends. Written as DNA, the CDR3 is TGTGCCAGCAGCTTAGAGGCGGTGAACTCTGGAAACACCATATATTTT. Translating it yields CASSLEAVNSGNTIYF.

The chain links TRBV11-2 to TRBJ2-1; 7 nucleotides match TRBD1. CDR3 length equals 15 residues. V shed 5 bases and J 5 bases; nucleotides not matched to a gene: 9. CDR1 is SGHAT and CDR2 is FQNNGV in the germline V gene. This CDR3 reads CASSDPGQRNNEQFF. For the CDR3, the DNA is TGTGCCAGCAGCGATCCGGGACAGCGAAACAATGAGCAGTTCTTC. Combining the CDR3 with reference TRBV11-2 and TRBJ2-1 gives the whole variable domain EAGVAQSPRYKIIEKRQSVAFWCNPISGHATLYWYQQILGQGPKLLIQFQNNGVVDDSQLPKDRFSAERLKGVDSTLKIQPAKLEDSAVYLCASSDPGQRNNEQFFGPGTRLTVL.

The CDR3, as DNA: TGTGCCAGCAGCGATACCCAGGGTCATAGTATTGGGCCCCAGCATTTT. This codes for CASSDTQGHSIGPQHF. This chain joins TRBV7-6 and TRBJ1-5, with D possibly being TRBD1 (5 bases). Trimming pared 5 bases from V and 9 bases from J, leaving 23 bases between. Looked up from germline, CDR1 is SGHVS and CDR2 is FNYEAQ. The CDR3 loop spans 16 amino acids.

J is TRBJ2-5 and V is TRBV11-1, with 9 bases aligning to TRBD1. The length of the CDR3 is 13 residues. Germline trimming cut 5 bases from V and 4 bases from J; bases unmatched to any gene: 2. Germline values: CDR1 SGHAT, CDR2 FQDESV (reference sequence). CDR3 sequence reads: CASSTGGIETQYF. The CDR3 DNA reads TGTGCCAGCAGCACAGGGGGCATAGAGACCCAGTACTTC.

V gene TRBV15 combines with J gene TRBJ2-5; TRBD1 aligns across 11 bases. The CDR3 is 18 amino acids. The V gene's germline CDR1 is LNHNV and CDR2 YYDKDF (reference sequence). J lost 2 bases, V lost 4 bases, and 12 bases had no gene match. The CDR3, as DNA: TGTGCCACCAGCACCGAGGTCAGGACAGGGGGCATGCAAGAGACCCAGTACTTC. Protein product: CATSTEVRTGGMQETQYF.

The chain is built from TRBV19 and TRBJ2-7, with TRBD2 matching 8 bases. CDR3 length equals 15 residues. V dropped 4 bases and J dropped 1; count of bases not matched to a gene: 6. The germline V gene has CDR1 LNHDA and CDR2 SQIVND (reference sequence). CDR3 loop: CASSTHSGVSYEQYF. The CDR3 DNA follows: TGTGCCAGTAGTACCCATAGCGGGGTGTCCTACGAGCAGTACTTC. The whole variable domain, filled in from reference TRBV19 and TRBJ2-7, reads DGGITQSPKYLFRKEGQNVTLSCEQNLNHDAMYWYRQDPGQGLRLIYYSQIVNDFQKGDIAEGYSVSREKKESFPLTVTSAQKNPTAFYLCASSTHSGVSYEQYFGPGTRLTVT.

The chain is built from TRBV7-9 and TRBJ2-7; 13 bases fit TRBD2. V gave up 1 base and J gave up 2 bases; unmatched junction bases: 8. CDR3 length equals 18 residues. Germline CDR1 SEHNR, CDR2 FQNEAQ (reference sequence). CDR3 DNA sequence: TGTGCCAGCAGCTTAGTACTCGGTGGACTAGCGGGAGCCTACGAGCAGTACTTC. This sequence encodes CASSLVLGGLAGAYEQYF.

This rearrangement joins TRBV29-1 to TRBJ2-1; D is unresolved. Trimming cost V 7 bases and J 6 bases, with 13 bases left between them. Germline V gene sequence: CDR1 SQVTM, CDR2 ANQGSEA. The CDR3 runs 12 residues. In nucleotides, the CDR3 is TGCAGCGCCGAGGCAACTCGCAATGAGCAGTTCTTC. Translation gives CSAEATRNEQFF.

The chain recombines TRBV5-8 with TRBJ1-5, with D uncertain. The germline V gene has CDR1 SGHTS and CDR2 YDEGEE. CDR3 size: 16 residues. Trimming cost V 1 base and J 0 bases, with 11 bases left between them. The CDR3 sequence is CASSLFARNSNQPQHF. The CDR3 DNA is TGTGCCAGCAGCTTGTTCGCCAGGAATAGCAATCAGCCCCAGCATTTT.

This clone was observed a handful of times. This sequence joins TRBV6-5 and TRBJ2-7; D not resolved. The CDR3 extends over 14 amino acids. Per germline, CDR1 MNHEY and CDR2 SVGAGI. The V gene lost 6 bases and the J gene lost 2 bases, with 14 bases spanning the gap. CDR3 residues: CASSPGANPYEQYF. Here the CDR3 DNA reads TGTGCCAGCAGCCCCGGTGCAAACCCCTACGAGCAGTACTTC.